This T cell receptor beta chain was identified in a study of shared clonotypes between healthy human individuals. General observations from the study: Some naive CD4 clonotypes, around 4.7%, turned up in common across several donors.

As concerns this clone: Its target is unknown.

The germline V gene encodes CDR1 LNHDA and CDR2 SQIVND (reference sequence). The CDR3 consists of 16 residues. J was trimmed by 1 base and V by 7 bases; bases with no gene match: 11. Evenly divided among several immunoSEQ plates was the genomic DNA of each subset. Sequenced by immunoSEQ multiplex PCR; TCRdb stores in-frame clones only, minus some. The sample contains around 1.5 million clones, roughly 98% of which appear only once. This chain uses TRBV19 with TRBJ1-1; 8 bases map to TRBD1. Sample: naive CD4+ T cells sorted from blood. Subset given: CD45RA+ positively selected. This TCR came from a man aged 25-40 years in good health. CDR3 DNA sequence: TGTGCCAGTACCAGGAACAGGGGGGAGAGGAACACTGAAGCTTTCTTT. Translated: CASTRNRGERNTEAFF.